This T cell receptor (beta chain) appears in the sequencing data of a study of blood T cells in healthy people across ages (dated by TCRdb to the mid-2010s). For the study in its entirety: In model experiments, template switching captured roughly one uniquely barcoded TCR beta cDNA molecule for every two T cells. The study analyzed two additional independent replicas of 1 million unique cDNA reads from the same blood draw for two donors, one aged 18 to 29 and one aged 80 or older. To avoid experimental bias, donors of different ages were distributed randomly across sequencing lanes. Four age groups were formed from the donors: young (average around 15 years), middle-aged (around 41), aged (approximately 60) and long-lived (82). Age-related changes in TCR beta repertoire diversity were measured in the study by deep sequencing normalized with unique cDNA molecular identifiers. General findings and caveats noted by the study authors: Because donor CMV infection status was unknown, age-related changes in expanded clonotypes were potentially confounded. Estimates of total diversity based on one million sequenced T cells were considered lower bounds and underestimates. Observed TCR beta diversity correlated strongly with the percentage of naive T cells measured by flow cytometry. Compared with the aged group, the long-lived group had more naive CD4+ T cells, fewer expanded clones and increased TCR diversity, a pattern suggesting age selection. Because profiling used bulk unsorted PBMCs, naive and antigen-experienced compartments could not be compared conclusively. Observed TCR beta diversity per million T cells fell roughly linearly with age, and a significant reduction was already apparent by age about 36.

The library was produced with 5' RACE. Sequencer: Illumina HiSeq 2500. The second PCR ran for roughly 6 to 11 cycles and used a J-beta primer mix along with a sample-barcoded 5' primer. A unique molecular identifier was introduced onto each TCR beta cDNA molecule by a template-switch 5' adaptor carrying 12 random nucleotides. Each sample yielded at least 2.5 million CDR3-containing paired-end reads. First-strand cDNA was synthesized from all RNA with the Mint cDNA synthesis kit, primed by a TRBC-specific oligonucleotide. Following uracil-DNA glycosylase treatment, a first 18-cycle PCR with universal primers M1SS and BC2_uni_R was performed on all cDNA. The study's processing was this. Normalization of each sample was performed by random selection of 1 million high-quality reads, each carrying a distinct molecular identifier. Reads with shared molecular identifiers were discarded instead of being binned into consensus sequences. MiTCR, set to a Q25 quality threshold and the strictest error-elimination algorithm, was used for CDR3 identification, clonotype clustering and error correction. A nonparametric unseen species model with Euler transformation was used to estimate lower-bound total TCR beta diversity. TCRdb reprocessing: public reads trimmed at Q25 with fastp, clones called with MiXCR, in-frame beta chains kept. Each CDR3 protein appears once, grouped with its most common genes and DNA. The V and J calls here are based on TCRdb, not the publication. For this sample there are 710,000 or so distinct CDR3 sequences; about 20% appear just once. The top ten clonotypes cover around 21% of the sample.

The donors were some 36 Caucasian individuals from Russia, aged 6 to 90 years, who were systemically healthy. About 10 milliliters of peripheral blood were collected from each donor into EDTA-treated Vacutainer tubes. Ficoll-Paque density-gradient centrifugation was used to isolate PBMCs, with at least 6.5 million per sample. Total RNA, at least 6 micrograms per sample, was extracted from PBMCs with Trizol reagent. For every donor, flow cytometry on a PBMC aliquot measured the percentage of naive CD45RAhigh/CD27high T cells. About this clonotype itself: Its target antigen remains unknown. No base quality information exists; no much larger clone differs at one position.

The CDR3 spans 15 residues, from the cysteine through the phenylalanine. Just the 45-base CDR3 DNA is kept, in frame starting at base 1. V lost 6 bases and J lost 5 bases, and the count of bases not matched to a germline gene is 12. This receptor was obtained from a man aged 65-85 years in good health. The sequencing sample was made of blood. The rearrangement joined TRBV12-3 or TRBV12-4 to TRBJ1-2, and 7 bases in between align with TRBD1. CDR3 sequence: CASSAHPTGEYGYTF. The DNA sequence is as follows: TGTGCCAGCAGCGCCCATCCAACAGGGGAGTATGGCTACACCTTC.